This record concerns one T cell receptor beta chain sequence. What it binds is not known. The data derive from a study of cytomegalovirus exposure and HLA in healthy donors. Study conclusions and caveats: Several of the most significant clusters appeared linked to common viral pathogens, based on a later analysis. The later analysis indicated that the majority of CMV-associated TCR beta chains appeared HLA-restricted.

The germline V gene has CDR1 SEHNR and CDR2 FQNEAQ (reference sequence). CDR3 size: 13 residues. Trimming removed 5 bases from V and 4 bases from J, with 11 bases in between. 13 Jbeta primers and 60 Vbeta primers were used for the PCR. Sequenced by immunoSEQ multiplex PCR; TCRdb stores in-frame clones only, minus some. The top ten hold over 6.5% of the sample, which has 100,000 or so clones, over 70% seen once. The source is a woman between 35 and 50 years old in good health and CMV-seropositive. The genes are TRBV7-9 and TRBJ1-2; D is undetermined. Sequenced: PBMCs. CDR3 amino acids: CASSPSGFYGYTF. DNA for the CDR3: TGTGCCAGCAGCCCATCGGGATTCTATGGCTACACCTTC.